The clone carrying this T cell receptor (beta chain) has more than one count but fewer than ten. Its target is unknown. Trimming removed 6 bases from V and 3 bases from J; junction bases left unmatched: 8. The V gene's germline CDR1 is MNHNY and CDR2 SVGAGI (reference sequence). The CDR3 sequence is 16 residues long. The study made its TCR cDNA through 5'RACE template switching. That step introduced a universal primer site along with UMIs. TCRdb re-derived calls from the 5' RACE reads in MiXCR, one entry per CDR3 protein. The sample consists of 250,000 to 400,000 distinct CDR3 sequences, 4.1% of them appearing once. The entry originates in a study of T cells after yellow fever vaccination. Points from the study as a whole: One caveat is that FACS-sorted repertoires could contain abundant clonotypes contaminating from the bulk population. The secondary response was weaker, and its peak arrived faster, on day 5 versus 15.

Specimen: PBMCs, collected 5 days after the yellow fever booster vaccination. The clonotype comes from a man between 18 and 35 years old who received the YFV17D yellow fever vaccine. The rearrangement joins TRBV6-6 to TRBJ2-7; 13 bases map to TRBD2. The CDR3 sequence is CASRSGGTSGDYEQYF. In DNA form, the CDR3 reads TGTGCCAGCAGATCGGGGGGGACTAGCGGGGACTACGAGCAGTACTTC.